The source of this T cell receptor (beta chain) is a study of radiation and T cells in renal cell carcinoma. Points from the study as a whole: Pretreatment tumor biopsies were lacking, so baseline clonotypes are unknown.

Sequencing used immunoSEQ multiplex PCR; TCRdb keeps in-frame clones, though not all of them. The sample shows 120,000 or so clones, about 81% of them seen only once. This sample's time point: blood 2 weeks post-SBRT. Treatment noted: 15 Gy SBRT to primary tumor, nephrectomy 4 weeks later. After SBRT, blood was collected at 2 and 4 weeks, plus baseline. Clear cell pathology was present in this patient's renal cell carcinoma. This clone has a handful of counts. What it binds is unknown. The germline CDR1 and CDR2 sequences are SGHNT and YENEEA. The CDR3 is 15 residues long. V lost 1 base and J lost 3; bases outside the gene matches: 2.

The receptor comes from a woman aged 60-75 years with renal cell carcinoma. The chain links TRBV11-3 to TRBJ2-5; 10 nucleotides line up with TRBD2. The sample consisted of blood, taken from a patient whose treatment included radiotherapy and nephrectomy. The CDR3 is CASSLGTSGEETQYF. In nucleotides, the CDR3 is TGTGCCAGCAGCTTAGGGACTAGCGGTGAAGAGACCCAGTACTTC.